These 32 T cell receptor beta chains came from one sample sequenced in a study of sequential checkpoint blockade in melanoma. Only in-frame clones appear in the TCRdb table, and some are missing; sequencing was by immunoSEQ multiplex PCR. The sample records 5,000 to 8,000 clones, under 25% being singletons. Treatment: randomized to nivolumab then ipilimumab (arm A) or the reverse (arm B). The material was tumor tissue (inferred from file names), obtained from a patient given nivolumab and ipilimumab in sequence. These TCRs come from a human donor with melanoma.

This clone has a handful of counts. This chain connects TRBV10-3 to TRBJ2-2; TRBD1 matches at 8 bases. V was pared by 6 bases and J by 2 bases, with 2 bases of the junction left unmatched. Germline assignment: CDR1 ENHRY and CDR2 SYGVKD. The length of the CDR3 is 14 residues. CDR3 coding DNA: TGTGCCATCAGCGGACAGGGCAACACCGGGGAGCTGTTTTTT. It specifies CAISGQGNTGELFF.

The CDR3, as DNA: TGTGCCAGTAGTATCGTCGGTACAGGGATAGGCTACACCTTC. It specifies CASSIVGTGIGYTF. This chain connects TRBV19 to TRBJ1-2; tentative D call: TRBD1 (6 bases). This CDR3 region has 14 residues. Germline V lookup: CDR1 LNHDA, CDR2 SQIVND (reference sequence). V shed 3 bases and J shed 8 bases, with 16 bases lying between them.

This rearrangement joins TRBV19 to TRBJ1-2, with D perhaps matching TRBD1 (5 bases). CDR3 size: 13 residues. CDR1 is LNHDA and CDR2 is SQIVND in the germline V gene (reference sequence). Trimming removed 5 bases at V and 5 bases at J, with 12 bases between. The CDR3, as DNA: TGTGCCAGTAGTTCGGGGCAGGGTTATGGCTACACCTTC. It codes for CASSSGQGYGYTF.

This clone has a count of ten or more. CDR3 in amino acids: CASSPPGSRSVYGYTF. In DNA, the CDR3 is TGTGCCAGCAGCCCTCCCGGGTCTAGGTCCGTCTATGGCTACACCTTC. The V call is TRBV11-3, the J call TRBJ1-2, with D hard to call. V lost 5 bases and J lost 4, with 20 bases in between. Per germline, CDR1 SGHNT and CDR2 YENEEA. The CDR3 has 16 residues.

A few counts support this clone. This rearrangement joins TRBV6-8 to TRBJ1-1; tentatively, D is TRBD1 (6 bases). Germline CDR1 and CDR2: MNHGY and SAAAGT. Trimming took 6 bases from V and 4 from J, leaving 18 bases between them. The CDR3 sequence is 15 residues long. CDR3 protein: CASRDQGGVGTEAFF. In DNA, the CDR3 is TGTGCCAGCAGGGACCAAGGGGGAGTCGGCACTGAAGCTTTCTTT.

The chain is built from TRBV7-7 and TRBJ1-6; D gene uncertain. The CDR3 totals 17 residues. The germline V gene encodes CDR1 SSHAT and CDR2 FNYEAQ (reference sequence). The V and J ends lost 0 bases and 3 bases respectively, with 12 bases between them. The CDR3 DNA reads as TGTGCCAGCAGCTTAGCTGGTGGAGGGAGCTATAATTCACCCCTCCACTTT. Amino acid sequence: CASSLAGGGSYNSPLHF.

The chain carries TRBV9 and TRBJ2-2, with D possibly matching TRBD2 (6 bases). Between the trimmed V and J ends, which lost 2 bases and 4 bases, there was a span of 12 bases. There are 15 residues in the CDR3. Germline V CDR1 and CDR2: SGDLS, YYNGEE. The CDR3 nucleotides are TGTGCCAGCAGCGTTGGTCTAGCGCTCACCGGGGAGCTGTTTTTT. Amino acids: CASSVGLALTGELFF. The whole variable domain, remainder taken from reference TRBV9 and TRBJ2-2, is DSGVTQTPKHLITATGQRVTLRCSPRSGDLSVYWYQQSLDQGLQFLIQYYNGEERAKGNILERFSAQQFPDLHSELNLSSLELGDSALYFCASSVGLALTGELFFGEGSRLTVL.

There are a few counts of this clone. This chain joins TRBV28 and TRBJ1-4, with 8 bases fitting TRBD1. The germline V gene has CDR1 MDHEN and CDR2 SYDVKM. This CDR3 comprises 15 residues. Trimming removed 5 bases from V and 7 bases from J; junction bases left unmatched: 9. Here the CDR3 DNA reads TGTGCCAGCAGTCTCGACAGGGGTCTTAGTGAAAAACTGTTTTTT. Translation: CASSLDRGLSEKLFF.

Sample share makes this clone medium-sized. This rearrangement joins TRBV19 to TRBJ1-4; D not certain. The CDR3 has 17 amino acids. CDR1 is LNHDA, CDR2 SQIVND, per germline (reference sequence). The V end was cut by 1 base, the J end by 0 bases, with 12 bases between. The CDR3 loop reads CASSIGGVLATNEKLFF. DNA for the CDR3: TGTGCCAGTAGTATAGGCGGAGTACTCGCAACTAATGAAAAACTGTTTTTT.

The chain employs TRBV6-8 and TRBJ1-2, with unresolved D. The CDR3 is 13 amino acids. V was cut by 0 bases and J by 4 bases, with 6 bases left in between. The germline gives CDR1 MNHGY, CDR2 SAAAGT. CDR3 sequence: CASSYSAPYGYTF. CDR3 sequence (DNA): TGTGCCAGCAGTTACTCAGCTCCCTATGGCTACACCTTC.

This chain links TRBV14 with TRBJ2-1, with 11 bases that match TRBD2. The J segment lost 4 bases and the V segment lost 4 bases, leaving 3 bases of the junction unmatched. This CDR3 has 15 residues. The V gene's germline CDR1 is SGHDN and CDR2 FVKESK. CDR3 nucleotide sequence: TGTGCCAGCAGCCTAGCGGGAGGGCGGTACAATGAGCAGTTCTTC. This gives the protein CASSLAGGRYNEQFF.

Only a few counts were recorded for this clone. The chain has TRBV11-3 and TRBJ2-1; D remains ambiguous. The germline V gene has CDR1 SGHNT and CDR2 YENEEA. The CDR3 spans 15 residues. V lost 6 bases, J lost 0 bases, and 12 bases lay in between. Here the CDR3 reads CASSRVAGSYNEQFF. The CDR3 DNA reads TGTGCCAGCAGTAGGGTAGCTGGCTCCTACAATGAGCAGTTCTTC.

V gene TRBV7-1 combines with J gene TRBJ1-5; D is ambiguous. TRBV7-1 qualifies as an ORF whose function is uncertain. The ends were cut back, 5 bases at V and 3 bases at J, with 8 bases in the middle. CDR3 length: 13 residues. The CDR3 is CASSQTHNQPQHF. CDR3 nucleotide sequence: TGTGCCAGCAGCCAGACTCACAATCAGCCCCAGCATTTT.

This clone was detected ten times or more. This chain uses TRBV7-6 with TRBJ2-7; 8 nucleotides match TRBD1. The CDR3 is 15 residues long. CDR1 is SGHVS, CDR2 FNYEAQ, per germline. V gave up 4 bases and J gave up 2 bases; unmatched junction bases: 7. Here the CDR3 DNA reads TGTGCCAGCAGCTCCGACAGGGGTTCGGCCTACGAGCAGTACTTC. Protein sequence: CASSSDRGSAYEQYF. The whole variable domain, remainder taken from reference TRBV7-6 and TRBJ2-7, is GAGVSQSPRYKVTKRGQDVALRCDPISGHVSLYWYRQALGQGPEFLTYFNYEAQQDKSGLPNDRFSAERPEGSISTLTIQRTEQRDSAMYRCASSSDRGSAYEQYFGPGTRLTVT.

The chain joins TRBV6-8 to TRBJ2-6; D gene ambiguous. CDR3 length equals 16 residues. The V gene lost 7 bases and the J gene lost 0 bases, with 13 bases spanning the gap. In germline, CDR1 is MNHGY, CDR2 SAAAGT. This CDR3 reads CASTPRRASGANVLTF. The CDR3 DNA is TGTGCCAGCACCCCCCGTAGAGCCTCTGGGGCCAACGTCCTGACTTTC.

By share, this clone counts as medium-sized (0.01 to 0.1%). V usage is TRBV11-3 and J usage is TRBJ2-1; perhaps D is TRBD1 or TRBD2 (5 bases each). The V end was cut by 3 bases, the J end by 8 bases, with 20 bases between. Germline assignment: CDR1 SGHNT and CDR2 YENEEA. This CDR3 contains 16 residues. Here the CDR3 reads CASSLRGRIYSDEQFF. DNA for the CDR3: TGTGCCAGCAGCTTGAGGGGTCGAATTTATAGCGATGAGCAGTTCTTC.

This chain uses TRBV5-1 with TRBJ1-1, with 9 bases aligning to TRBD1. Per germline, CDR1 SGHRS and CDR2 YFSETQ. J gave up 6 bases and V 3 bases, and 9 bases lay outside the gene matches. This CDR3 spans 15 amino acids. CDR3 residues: CASSWDPGQGSEAFF. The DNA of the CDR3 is TGCGCCAGCAGCTGGGATCCGGGACAGGGCTCTGAAGCTTTCTTT.

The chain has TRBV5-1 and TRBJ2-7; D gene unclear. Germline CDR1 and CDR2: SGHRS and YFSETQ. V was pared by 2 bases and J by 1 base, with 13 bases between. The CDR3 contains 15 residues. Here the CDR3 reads CASSLEGMVSYEQYF. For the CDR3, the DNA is TGCGCCAGCAGCTTAGAAGGTATGGTTTCCTACGAGCAGTACTTC.

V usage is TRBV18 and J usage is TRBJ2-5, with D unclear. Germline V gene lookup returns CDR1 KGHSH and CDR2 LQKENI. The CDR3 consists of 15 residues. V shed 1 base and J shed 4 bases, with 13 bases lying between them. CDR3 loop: CASSPQGWKGETQYF. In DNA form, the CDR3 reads TGTGCCAGCTCACCACAGGGATGGAAGGGAGAGACCCAGTACTTC.

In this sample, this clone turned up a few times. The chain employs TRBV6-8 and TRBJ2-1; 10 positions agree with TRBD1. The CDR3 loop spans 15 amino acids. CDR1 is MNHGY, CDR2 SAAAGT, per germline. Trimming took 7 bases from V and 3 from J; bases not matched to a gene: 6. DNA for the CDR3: TGTGCCAGCAAGGGTCGGACAGGGGGCTACAATGAGCAGTTCTTC. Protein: CASKGRTGGYNEQFF.

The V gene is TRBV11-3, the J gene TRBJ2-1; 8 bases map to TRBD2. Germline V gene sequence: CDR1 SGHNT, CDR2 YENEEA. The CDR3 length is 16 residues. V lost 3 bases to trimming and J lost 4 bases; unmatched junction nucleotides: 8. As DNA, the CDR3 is TGTGCCAGCAGCTTGAAATGGACTAGCCGTTACAATGAGCAGTTCTTC. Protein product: CASSLKWTSRYNEQFF.

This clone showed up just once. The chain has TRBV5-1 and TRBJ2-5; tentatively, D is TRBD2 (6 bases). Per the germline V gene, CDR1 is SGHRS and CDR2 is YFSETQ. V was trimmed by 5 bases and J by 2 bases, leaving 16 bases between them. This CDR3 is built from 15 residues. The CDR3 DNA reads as TGCGCCAGCAGTGAGGTTGCGGGGCGACAAGAGACCCAGTACTTC. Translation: CASSEVAGRQETQYF.

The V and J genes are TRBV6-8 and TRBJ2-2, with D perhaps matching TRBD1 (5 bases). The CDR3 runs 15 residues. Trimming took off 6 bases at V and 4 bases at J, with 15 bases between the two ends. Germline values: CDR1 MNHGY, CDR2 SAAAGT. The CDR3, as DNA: TGTGCCAGCAGGGAAGGGGTCTGGGTCACCGGGGAGCTGTTTTTT. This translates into CASREGVWVTGELFF.

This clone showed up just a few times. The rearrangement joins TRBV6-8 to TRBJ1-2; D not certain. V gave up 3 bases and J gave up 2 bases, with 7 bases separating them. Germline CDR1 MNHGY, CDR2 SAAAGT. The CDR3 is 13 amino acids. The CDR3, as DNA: TGTGCCAGCAGTTATGACTGGAACTATGGCTACACCTTC. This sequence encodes CASSYDWNYGYTF.

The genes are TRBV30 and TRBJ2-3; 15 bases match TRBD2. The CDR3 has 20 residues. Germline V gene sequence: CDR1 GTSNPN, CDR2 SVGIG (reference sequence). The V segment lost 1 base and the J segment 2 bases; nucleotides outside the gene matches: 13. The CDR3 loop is CAWSARSLWTSGRATDTQYF. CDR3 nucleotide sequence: TGTGCCTGGAGTGCCCGCTCCCTGTGGACTAGCGGGAGGGCCACAGATACGCAGTATTTT.

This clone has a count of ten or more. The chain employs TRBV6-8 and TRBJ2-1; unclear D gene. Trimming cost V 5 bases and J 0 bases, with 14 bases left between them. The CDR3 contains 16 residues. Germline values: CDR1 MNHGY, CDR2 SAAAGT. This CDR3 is CASSDQPFGSYNEQFF. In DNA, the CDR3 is TGTGCCAGCAGTGACCAGCCCTTTGGCTCCTACAATGAGCAGTTCTTC.

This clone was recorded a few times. CDR3 nucleotides: TGTGCCAGCAGTCGACCCCCTGGGGTAGTACCCCACGAGCAGTACTTC. The encoded protein is CASSRPPGVVPHEQYF. This rearrangement joins TRBV6-8 to TRBJ2-7; D uncertain. Trimming removed 5 bases from V and 5 bases from J, with 22 bases in between. The germline V gene encodes CDR1 MNHGY and CDR2 SAAAGT. The CDR3 extends over 16 amino acids.

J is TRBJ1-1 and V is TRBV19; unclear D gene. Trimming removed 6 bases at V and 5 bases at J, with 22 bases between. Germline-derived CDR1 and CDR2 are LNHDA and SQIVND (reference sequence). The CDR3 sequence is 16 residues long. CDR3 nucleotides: TGTGCCAGTAGGACCACCCCTTTAGTCCGGAGTACTGAAGCTTTCTTT. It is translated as CASRTTPLVRSTEAFF.

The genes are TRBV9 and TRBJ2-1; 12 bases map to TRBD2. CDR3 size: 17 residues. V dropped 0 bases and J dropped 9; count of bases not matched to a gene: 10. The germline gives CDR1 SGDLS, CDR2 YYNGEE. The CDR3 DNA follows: TGTGCCAGCAGCGTAGGTGGGTGGACTAGCGGGATAAGTGAGCAGTTCTTC. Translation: CASSVGGWTSGISEQFF.

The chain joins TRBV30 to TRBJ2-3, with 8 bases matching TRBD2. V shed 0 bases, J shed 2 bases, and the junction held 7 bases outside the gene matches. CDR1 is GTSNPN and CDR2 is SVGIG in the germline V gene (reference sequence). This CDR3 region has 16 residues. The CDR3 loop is CAWSVLSSGFTDTQYF. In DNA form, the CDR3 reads TGTGCCTGGAGTGTACTGTCTAGCGGGTTCACAGATACGCAGTATTTT.

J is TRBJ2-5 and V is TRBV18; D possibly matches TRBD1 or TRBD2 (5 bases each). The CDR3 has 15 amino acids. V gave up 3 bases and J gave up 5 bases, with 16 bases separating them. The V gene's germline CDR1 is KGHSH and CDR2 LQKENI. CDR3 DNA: TGTGCCAGCTCACCTTCGCAGGGACGAGGCGAGACCCAGTACTTC. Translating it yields CASSPSQGRGETQYF.

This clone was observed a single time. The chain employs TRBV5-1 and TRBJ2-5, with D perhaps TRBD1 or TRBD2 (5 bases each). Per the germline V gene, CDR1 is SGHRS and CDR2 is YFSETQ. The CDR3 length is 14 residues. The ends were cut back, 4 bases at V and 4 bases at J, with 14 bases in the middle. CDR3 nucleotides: TGCGCCAGCAGCCCCAAATGGGACGGAGAGACCCAGTACTTC. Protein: CASSPKWDGETQYF.